The 22 T cell receptor beta chains below come from one sample, sequenced in a study of monozygotic twins with inflammatory bowel disease. After re-calling the 5' RACE reads, TCRdb lists one entry per CDR3 protein, DNA absent. The specimen's table records around 380,000 distinct CDR3 sequences. The sequenced sample was blood. The receptors were gathered from a human donor with ulcerative colitis or Crohn's disease, or a healthy co-twin of an affected twin (not recorded which).

The CDR3 here is CASSIQVSGPNTEAFF. The chain employs TRBV19 and TRBJ1-1. The germline CDR1 and CDR2 sequences are LNHDA and SQIVND (reference sequence). The CDR3 runs to 16 residues.

The rearrangement joins TRBV7-9 to TRBJ1-2; there is no DNA to check the TCRdb D call of TRBD1. The CDR3 has 15 residues. Germline V CDR1 and CDR2: SEHNR, FQNEAQ (reference sequence). This CDR3 is CASSLRTGPNYGYTF. The variable domain in full, completed from reference TRBV7-9 and TRBJ1-2, reads DTGVSQNPRHKITKRGQNVTFRCDPISEHNRLYWYRQTLGQGPEFLTYFQNEAQLEKSRLLSDRFSAERPKGSFSTLEIQRTEQGDSAMYLCASSLRTGPNYGYTFGSGTRLTVV.

The chain couples TRBV2 to TRBJ1-5; checking the TCRdb D call of TRBD1 is not possible without DNA. The CDR3 is made up of 13 amino acids. Germline assignment: CDR1 SNHLY and CDR2 FYNNEI. The CDR3 reads CASRATGDQPQHF.

The chain links TRBV27 to TRBJ1-2; TCRdb lists TRBD1, though no DNA is available to test this call. Germline V CDR1 and CDR2: MNHEY, SMNVEV (reference sequence). This CDR3 is 15 amino acids long. The CDR3 sequence: CASSLTWGFNYGYTF.

The chain joins TRBV6-5 to TRBJ2-7. The CDR3 spans 17 residues. Germline CDR1 reads MNHEY; CDR2 reads SVGAGI. The CDR3 reads CASSYSKFTGRSYEQYF.

The V gene is TRBV7-2, the J gene TRBJ2-1. This CDR3 contains 15 residues. Looked up from germline, CDR1 is SGHTA and CDR2 is FQGNSA. The CDR3 sequence is CASRLRRDSYNEQFF.

The genes are TRBV14 and TRBJ1-6; TCRdb's assignment of TRBD1 cannot be checked, as there is no DNA. Looked up from germline, CDR1 is SGHDN and CDR2 is FVKESK. The CDR3 totals 16 residues. CDR3: CASSSRSGQGNSPLHF.

CDR3 region: CASSKKAGKRENHEQYF. This chain uses TRBV13 with TRBJ2-7; TCRdb returns TRBD2, unconfirmable since there is no DNA. This CDR3 spans 17 amino acids. The germline V gene has CDR1 PRHDT and CDR2 FYEKMQ (reference sequence).

The rearrangement uses TRBV12-3 or TRBV12-4 and TRBJ2-7; TCRdb returns TRBD2, unconfirmable since there is no DNA. The CDR3 extends over 17 amino acids. CDR3 sequence reads: CASSQRTSGRVTYEQYF.

This chain connects TRBV5-1 to TRBJ2-7; the TRBD2 assignment by TCRdb is unverifiable without DNA. The length of the CDR3 is 15 residues. Per germline, CDR1 SGHRS and CDR2 YFSETQ. CDR3 in amino acids: CASSILAGAPDEQYF.

The chain links TRBV5-1 to TRBJ2-3; the TRBD1 assignment by TCRdb is unverifiable without DNA. The CDR3 contains 18 residues. Germline loops: CDR1 SGHRS, CDR2 YFSETQ. The CDR3: CASSRGSRTGGRTDTQYF.

CDR3 residues: CASSFGRGTDTQYF. This sequence joins TRBV12-3 or TRBV12-4 and TRBJ2-3. The CDR3 contains 14 residues.

J is TRBJ2-7 and V is TRBV7-9; TCRdb returns TRBD2, unconfirmable since there is no DNA. This CDR3 region has 14 residues. The germline V gene has CDR1 SEHNR and CDR2 FQNEAQ (reference sequence). CDR3 sequence: CASSPGLAGELQYF.

This chain connects TRBV28 to TRBJ1-3. The germline V gene encodes CDR1 MDHEN and CDR2 SYDVKM. The CDR3 has 14 residues. This CDR3 reads CASRTPLSGNTIYF.

The chain uses TRBV27 and TRBJ2-5; TCRdb proposes TRBD2, but this gene call is untestable without DNA. CDR1 MNHEY and CDR2 SMNVEV come from the germline V gene (reference sequence). The CDR3 runs 14 residues. This CDR3 is CASSSPGNLRTQYF.

The gene calls are TRBV5-4 and TRBJ2-5. CDR3 length equals 12 residues. Germline CDR1 SGHNT, CDR2 YYREEE (reference sequence). The CDR3 region is CASSQGQETQYF. The full variable domain, completed using reference TRBV5-4 and TRBJ2-5, is ETGVTQSPTHLIKTRGQQVTLRCSSQSGHNTVSWYQQALGQGPQFIFQYYREEENGRGNFPPRFSGLQFPNYSSELNVNALELDDSALYLCASSQGQETQYFGPGTRLLVL.

This chain joins TRBV11-1 and TRBJ1-2. Germline V CDR1 and CDR2: SGHAT, FQDESV (reference sequence). The CDR3 loop spans 14 amino acids. This CDR3 is CASSLEEGVVGYTF. Based on the CDR3 plus reference TRBV11-1 and TRBJ1-2, the full variable domain is EAEVAQSPRYKITEKSQAVAFWCDPISGHATLYWYRQILGQGPELLVQFQDESVVDDSQLPKDRFSAERLKGVDSTLKIQPAELGDSAMYLCASSLEEGVVGYTFGSGTRLTVV.

The V call is TRBV27, the J call TRBJ1-4; TCRdb's assignment of TRBD1 cannot be checked, as there is no DNA. Germline CDR1 MNHEY, CDR2 SMNVEV (reference sequence). The CDR3 extends over 13 amino acids. This CDR3 is CASSGPGPEKLFF.

V and J are TRBV20-1 and TRBJ2-1; no DNA is available, so the TRBD1 call from TCRdb remains unchecked. The CDR3 runs to 15 residues. Germline CDR1 reads DFQATT; CDR2 reads SNEGSKA (reference sequence). The CDR3 sequence: CSARRDNLRWNEQFF.

This chain joins TRBV20-1 and TRBJ1-4; absent DNA, TCRdb's TRBD1 call cannot be checked. This CDR3 spans 16 amino acids. Germline V CDR1 and CDR2: DFQATT, SNEGSKA (reference sequence). CDR3 in amino acids: CSATSRGGPPREKLFF.

J is TRBJ1-6 and V is TRBV4-2. Germline V gene data show CDR1 as LGHNA and CDR2 as YNFKEQ. CDR3 length: 16 amino acids. This CDR3 is CASSPRRGIDNSPLHF.

The chain recombines TRBV12-3 or TRBV12-4 with TRBJ2-5. The CDR3 extends over 16 amino acids. The CDR3: CASSLAQNWRQETQYF.